The rows below give T cell receptor beta chains drawn from one sample of a study of T-cell memory formation after mild COVID-19. Each CDR3 protein gets one entry after TCRdb re-called the 5' RACE reads with MiXCR. Of 150,000 to 200,000 distinct CDR3 sequences in the sample, around a third are singletons; the top ten hold approximately 12%. What was sequenced was PBMCs or a T cell subset sorted from them (not recorded which). The receptors here all came from an adult woman who had mild COVID-19 (a few samples of this study predate the infection). Cell type and time point are not known. The CDR3 runs from the conserved cysteine through the conserved F or W. D genes are given only for firm matches. Where a row states a size, it is once, few, many or the class of an expanded clone; other rows omit it.

V: TRBV29-1
J: TRBJ2-1
D: -
size: -
DNA: TGCAGCACCCTAATCTACAATGAGCAGTTCTTC
CDR3: CSTLIYNEQFF

V: TRBV9
J: TRBJ2-2
D: TRBD2
size: once
DNA: TGTGCCAGCAGCAAAGGACTAGCGGGAGCCACCGGGGAGCTGTTTTTT
CDR3: CASSKGLAGATGELFF

V: TRBV20-1
J: TRBJ2-5
D: -
size: once
DNA: TGCAGTTCCCCCCCACTACAGGGTCGTATGGAGACCCAGTACTTC
CDR3: CSSPPLQGRMETQYF

V: TRBV5-1
J: TRBJ2-2
D: TRBD2
size: few
DNA: TGCGCCAGCAGCCCAATAGCGGGGGTACGCAGACGCACCGGGGAGCTGTTTTTT
CDR3: CASSPIAGVRRRTGELFF

V: TRBV18
J: TRBJ2-3
D: -
size: few
DNA: TGTGCCAGCTCAAGTATGGCGGGGATCACAGATACGCAGTATTTT
CDR3: CASSSMAGITDTQYF

V: TRBV20-1
J: TRBJ2-7
D: TRBD1
size: -
DNA: TGCAGTGCTAGAGATTTGGACAGGGTCAACGAGCAGTACTTC
CDR3: CSARDLDRVNEQYF

V: TRBV12-3/TRBV12-4
J: TRBJ1-1
D: -
size: many
DNA: TGTGCCAGCAGTTTAGGTAAAAACACTGAAGCTTTCTTT
CDR3: CASSLGKNTEAFF

V: TRBV20-1
J: TRBJ2-3
D: TRBD1
size: -
DNA: TGCAGTGCTAGAGGTCTGACGGGACAGGGTAGGACAGATACGCAGTATTTT
CDR3: CSARGLTGQGRTDTQYF

V: TRBV6-5
J: TRBJ2-1
D: TRBD2
size: -
DNA: TGTGCCAGCAGTTACGGGACTAGCGGGAAAAATGAGCAGTTCTTC
CDR3: CASSYGTSGKNEQFF

V: TRBV29-1
J: TRBJ2-5
D: TRBD2
size: few
DNA: TGCAGCGTTTGGGGGGGGGTAGCGGAAGAGACCCAGTACTTC
CDR3: CSVWGGVAEETQYF

V: TRBV5-1
J: TRBJ2-7
D: -
size: -
DNA: TGCGCCAGCAGCCGTGACGGACCGGCCTACGAGCAGTACTTC
CDR3: CASSRDGPAYEQYF

V: TRBV19
J: TRBJ2-7
D: -
size: -
DNA: TGTGCCAGTAGTATAGATGTCGGGCAGAACCACGAGCAGTACTTC
CDR3: CASSIDVGQNHEQYF

V: TRBV24-1
J: TRBJ2-2
D: -
size: -
DNA: TGTGCCACCAGTGATAGATCTACCGGGGAGCTGTTTTTT
CDR3: CATSDRSTGELFF

V: TRBV21-1
J: TRBJ2-7
D: -
size: few
DNA: TGTGCCAGCAGCAAAGGTCGTCCGAAATACGAGCAGTACTTC
CDR3: CASSKGRPKYEQYF

V: TRBV27
J: TRBJ2-1
D: TRBD2
size: -
DNA: TGTGCCAGCACCGCCGGGACTAGCGGATACAATGAGCAGTTCTTC
CDR3: CASTAGTSGYNEQFF

V: TRBV5-1
J: TRBJ2-7
D: -
size: few
DNA: TGCGCCAGCAGCCCATGGAAAGAGGGGTCCTACGAGCAGTACTTC
CDR3: CASSPWKEGSYEQYF

V: TRBV11-2
J: TRBJ1-1
D: -
size: -
DNA: TGTGCCAGCAGGGGGTTGGGACACGGGAACACTGAAGCTTTCTTT
CDR3: CASRGLGHGNTEAFF

V: TRBV11-2
J: TRBJ2-2
D: -
size: few
DNA: TGTGCCAGCAAAGAGAGCACCGGGGAGCTGTTTTTT
CDR3: CASKESTGELFF

V: TRBV18
J: TRBJ2-3
D: -
size: few
DNA: TGTGCCAGCTCGAAGACAGTCACAGATACGCAGTATTTT
CDR3: CASSKTVTDTQYF

V: TRBV5-1
J: TRBJ1-1
D: -
size: -
DNA: TGCGCCAGCAGCTTGGTCCCCAGGATGAACACTGAAGCTTTCTTT
CDR3: CASSLVPRMNTEAFF

V: TRBV7-9
J: TRBJ2-7
D: -
size: -
DNA: TGTGCCAGCAGCTTAGTGGCAGGCTACGAGCAGTACTTC
CDR3: CASSLVAGYEQYF

V: TRBV5-1
J: TRBJ2-7
D: TRBD2
size: -
DNA: TGCGCCAGCAGCAAGGGGACTAGCGGAGCCTACGAGCAGTACTTC
CDR3: CASSKGTSGAYEQYF

V: TRBV12-3/TRBV12-4
J: TRBJ2-5
D: TRBD2
size: few
DNA: TGTGCCAGCAGGGATTCCGGGACTAGCGAAGAGACCCAGTACTTC
CDR3: CASRDSGTSEETQYF

V: TRBV7-8
J: TRBJ2-5
D: -
size: -
DNA: TGTGCCAGCAGCCCAGTGCTGTACCAAGAGACCCAGTACTTC
CDR3: CASSPVLYQETQYF

V: TRBV5-4
J: TRBJ2-1
D: -
size: few
DNA: TGTGCCAGCACCCACTCTTGGAGCGATGAGCAGTTCTTC
CDR3: CASTHSWSDEQFF

V: TRBV6-4
J: TRBJ2-1
D: TRBD1
size: few
DNA: TGTGCCAGCAGTGTCCCGGGACAGGCGCTCAATGAGCAGTTCTTC
CDR3: CASSVPGQALNEQFF

V: TRBV24-1
J: TRBJ2-1
D: TRBD1
size: -
DNA: TGTGCCACCAGACAGGGGGCCGGTGAGCAGTTCTTC
CDR3: CATRQGAGEQFF

V: TRBV5-1
J: TRBJ1-5
D: TRBD1
size: few
DNA: TGCGCCAGCAGCCCCGGACAGGGAAGGTGGAGCAATCAGCCCCAGCATTTT
CDR3: CASSPGQGRWSNQPQHF

V: TRBV5-1
J: TRBJ2-7
D: TRBD1
size: few
DNA: TGCGCCAGCAGCCCGACAGGGAACTACGAGCAGTACTTC
CDR3: CASSPTGNYEQYF

V: TRBV7-9
J: TRBJ2-1
D: -
size: -
DNA: TGTGCCAGCAGCCCCCGGGCCGGTCCCCCCACTGACAATGAGCAGTTCTTC
CDR3: CASSPRAGPPTDNEQFF

V: TRBV7-3
J: TRBJ2-7
D: -
size: -
DNA: TGTGCCAGCAGCCCTTACCGACAGTCTACCTACGAGCAGTACTTC
CDR3: CASSPYRQSTYEQYF

V: TRBV7-9
J: TRBJ1-2
D: TRBD1
size: few
DNA: TGTGCCATCCTGCCCGGGACAGGGGACTATGGCTACACCTTC
CDR3: CAILPGTGDYGYTF

V: TRBV27
J: TRBJ2-5
D: -
size: few
DNA: TGTGCCAGCAGTCCGGGGGACCGCCTAGAGACCCAGTACTTC
CDR3: CASSPGDRLETQYF

V: TRBV4-1
J: TRBJ1-2
D: -
size: -
DNA: TGCGCCAGCAGCCAACGCCCCCAAGGCAGGGGCATTGACTATGGCTACACCTTC
CDR3: CASSQRPQGRGIDYGYTF

V: TRBV24-1
J: TRBJ2-1
D: -
size: -
DNA: TGTGCCACCAGTGATTTAGGGTTAAGCTCCTACAATGAGCAGTTCTTC
CDR3: CATSDLGLSSYNEQFF

V: TRBV12-3/TRBV12-4
J: TRBJ2-3
D: TRBD1
size: -
DNA: TGTGCCAGCACCGACCCAGGGGGTGTGGCAGATACGCAGTATTTT
CDR3: CASTDPGGVADTQYF

V: TRBV5-1
J: TRBJ2-5
D: -
size: few
DNA: TGCGCCAGCAGCTTGGAGAGCCGGGAGACCCAGTACTTC
CDR3: CASSLESRETQYF

V: TRBV29-1
J: TRBJ1-3
D: -
size: -
DNA: TGCAGCGTGTCTGAGGGCGCTGATTACACCATATATTTT
CDR3: CSVSEGADYTIYF

V: TRBV4-1
J: TRBJ1-5
D: -
size: few
DNA: TGCGCCAGCAGCCAAGATTTGACGAGCAATCAGCCCCAGCATTTT
CDR3: CASSQDLTSNQPQHF

V: TRBV29-1
J: TRBJ1-2
D: -
size: few
DNA: TGCAGCGTCCTACAGGGATCATCGGTTAACTATGGCTACACCTTC
CDR3: CSVLQGSSVNYGYTF

V: TRBV15
J: TRBJ2-5
D: -
size: few
DNA: TGTGCCACCAGCAGAGATCGGGCGCTGCCCTCAGAGACCCAGTACTTC
CDR3: CATSRDRALPSETQYF

V: TRBV18
J: TRBJ1-1
D: -
size: -
DNA: TGTGCCAGCTCACCAGATCGCCGGGGGTATGGCTCTGAAGCTTTCTTT
CDR3: CASSPDRRGYGSEAFF

V: TRBV4-3
J: TRBJ2-3
D: TRBD2
size: -
DNA: TGCGCCAGCAGCCAAGATCGAGTTAGCGGGAGGGCAAGCACAGATACGCAGTATTTT
CDR3: CASSQDRVSGRASTDTQYF

V: TRBV7-9
J: TRBJ1-5
D: -
size: -
DNA: TGTGCCAGCAGTGTGGGCATGAATCAGCCCCAGCATTTT
CDR3: CASSVGMNQPQHF

V: TRBV7-9
J: TRBJ2-3
D: TRBD2
size: -
DNA: TGTGCCAGCAGCGGGGTAGCGGGAGGGCCAAATACGCAGTATTTT
CDR3: CASSGVAGGPNTQYF

V: TRBV20-1
J: TRBJ2-6
D: -
size: -
DNA: TGCAGTGCTAGGCCCAGGGCGGCGGGGGCCAACGTCCTGACTTTC
CDR3: CSARPRAAGANVLTF

V: TRBV12-3/TRBV12-4
J: TRBJ1-5
D: TRBD1
size: few
DNA: TGTGCCAGCAGTCTCGGGCAGGGGGCTAGAGAGAATCAGCCCCAGCATTTT
CDR3: CASSLGQGARENQPQHF

V: TRBV7-8
J: TRBJ1-5
D: -
size: many
DNA: TGTGCCAGCAGACAAGGGGCGAGCAATCAGCCCCAGCATTTT
CDR3: CASRQGASNQPQHF

V: TRBV5-1
J: TRBJ2-7
D: TRBD1
size: few
DNA: TGCGCCAGCAGCTTACAGGGGTATGGCGAGCAGTACTTC
CDR3: CASSLQGYGEQYF

V: TRBV7-9
J: TRBJ1-2
D: -
size: -
DNA: TGTGCCAGCATCAAACAGGAAACTAACTATGGCTACACCTTC
CDR3: CASIKQETNYGYTF

V: TRBV12-3/TRBV12-4
J: TRBJ2-1
D: TRBD2
size: few
DNA: TGTGCCAGCAGAATAGCGGGGGGTTCCCCCAATGAGCAGTTCTTC
CDR3: CASRIAGGSPNEQFF

V: TRBV5-4
J: TRBJ2-2
D: -
size: -
DNA: TGTGCCAGCTCCGTTCTAGCCCCGAACACCGGGGAGCTGTTTTTT
CDR3: CASSVLAPNTGELFF

V: TRBV4-2
J: TRBJ2-2
D: TRBD2
size: -
DNA: TGTGCCAGCAGCCAAGCCCGCGGGGGGGCAACCGGGGAGCTGTTTTTT
CDR3: CASSQARGGATGELFF

V: TRBV7-3
J: TRBJ2-3
D: -
size: -
DNA: TGTGCCAGCAGCGGCGACACAGGGTCAGATACGCAGTATTTT
CDR3: CASSGDTGSDTQYF